This T cell receptor beta chain emerged from a study of monozygotic twins with inflammatory bowel disease. Researchers generated cDNA in eight separate reactions per sample. TCRdb re-called the 5' RACE reads and catalogs CDR3 proteins one per entry, DNA excluded. In total, the table holds around 410,000 distinct CDR3 sequences. The CDR3 runs 14 residues. Germline loops: CDR1 SGHRS, CDR2 YFSETQ. Findings and caveats of the study: Perhaps reflecting limited power, concordant and discordant twins did not differ in repertoire similarity. Some repertoire variability may stem from patients' differing immunosuppressive treatments.

Of note for this clonotype: Its target is not known.

Sample: blood. The chain employs TRBV5-1 and TRBJ2-1; there is no DNA to check the TCRdb D call of TRBD2. The receptor comes from a human donor with ulcerative colitis or Crohn's disease, or a healthy co-twin of an affected twin (not recorded which). The CDR3 reads CASSSPSGNSEQFF.